This entry features one TCR beta chain sequence. Per germline, CDR1 SNHLY and CDR2 FYNNEI. The CDR3 spans 12 residues. Trimming took 3 bases from V and 5 from J, leaving 7 bases between them. The data were obtained in a study of blood T cell repertoires in COVID-19. Study-wide background: COVID-19 samples, acute and convalescent, were from the United States, Italy and Spain. T cells, B-cell-depleted T cells, or PBMCs supplied cDNA or gDNA.

In the authors' methods: Nucleated cell counts were estimated from reference gene primer amplification. The data were produced by immunoSEQ multiplex PCR, yet TCRdb's version contains in-frame clones alone and is incomplete. Clone size and V and J calls were adopted from that table, with D and trimming inferred from the DNA. The data hold some 150,000 clones, with 85% observed a single time. The sequence was obtained from a man aged 35 to 55 with acute or convalescent COVID-19. The chain has TRBV2 and TRBJ1-1; no reliable D call. The source material was peripheral blood. CDR3: CASSDFLTEAFF. As DNA, the CDR3 is TGTGCCAGCAGTGATTTCTTGACTGAAGCTTTCTTT.